These T cell receptor beta chains were read from a single sample in a study of CD8 T cells in ankylosing spondylitis. TCRdb used MiXCR to reprocess the 5' RACE reads, holding one entry per CDR3 protein. The sample includes roughly 200,000 distinct CDR3 sequences, about 13% of them seen just once. The sample was blood, either unsorted or a sorted T cell fraction (not recorded which). Receptors were obtained from a male donor with ankylosing spondylitis or in good health (not recorded which). The CDR3 runs from the conserved cysteine through the conserved F or W. A D gene is named only where the DNA matches it firmly. Rows give clone size only sometimes, using once, few, many, or a class for an expanded clone.

v_gene	j_gene	d_gene	abundance	CDR3aa	CDR3nt
TRBV15	TRBJ2-3	TRBD2	NA	CATSRGLAAYTDTQYF	TGTGCCACCAGCAGGGGGCTAGCGGCCTACACAGATACGCAGTATTTT
TRBV5-6	TRBJ2-2	NA	few	CASSLWLESDTGELFF	TGTGCCAGCAGCTTATGGTTGGAAAGCGACACCGGGGAGCTGTTTTTT
TRBV5-6	TRBJ2-1	NA	NA	CASRPGPYQEDEQFF	TGTGCCAGCAGACCCGGCCCCTATCAGGAGGATGAGCAGTTCTTC
TRBV4-1	TRBJ2-1	NA	NA	CASSQGRSSYNEQFF	TGCGCCAGCAGCCAAGGGAGGAGCTCCTACAATGAGCAGTTCTTC
TRBV20-1	TRBJ1-1	NA	few	CSARDPDNTEAFF	TGCAGTGCTAGAGATCCCGATAACACTGAAGCTTTCTTT
TRBV24-1	TRBJ2-5	NA	NA	CATSDPFSGETQYF	TGTGCCACCAGTGATCCGTTCTCCGGGGAGACCCAGTACTTC
TRBV10-2	TRBJ1-2	NA	few	CASSEHLGGDVFGYTF	TGCGCCAGCAGTGAGCATCTGGGGGGGGACGTCTTTGGCTACACCTTC
TRBV4-1	TRBJ2-5	NA	NA	CASSQVAGYQETQYF	TGCGCCAGCAGCCAAGTGGCGGGGTACCAAGAGACCCAGTACTTC
TRBV20-1	TRBJ2-7	TRBD2	NA	CSARSVGLAVREQYF	TGCAGTGCTAGAAGTGTAGGACTAGCGGTTCGCGAGCAGTACTTC
TRBV30	TRBJ1-1	NA	few	CAWRGAGSSFF	TGTGCCTGGAGGGGGGCCGGTAGTAGTTTCTTT
TRBV7-9	TRBJ1-2	NA	NA	CASSSDSGFGYTF	TGTGCCAGCAGCTCGGACAGTGGGTTTGGCTACACCTTC
TRBV7-9	TRBJ2-2	TRBD2	few	CASSPPLGGDGELFF	TGTGCCAGCAGCCCCCCCCTCGGGGGGGACGGGGAGCTGTTTTTT
TRBV4-1	TRBJ1-1	NA	few	CASSQEGPYTEAFF	TGCGCCAGCAGCCAAGAGGGCCCTTACACTGAAGCTTTCTTT
TRBV5-1	TRBJ2-1	NA	NA	CASSSPSNEQFF	TGCGCCAGCAGCTCCCCTTCCAATGAGCAGTTCTTC
TRBV7-9	TRBJ2-5	NA	NA	CASSLVQGPQETQYF	TGTGCCAGCAGCTTAGTCCAGGGTCCCCAAGAGACCCAGTACTTC
TRBV29-1	TRBJ2-7	NA	NA	CSVKGVEQYF	TGCAGCGTGAAAGGGGTGGAGCAGTACTTC
TRBV12-3/TRBV12-4	TRBJ1-2	NA	many	CASSPTTGYGYTF	TGTGCCAGCAGCCCCACCACAGGATATGGCTACACCTTC
TRBV2	TRBJ2-5	TRBD2	NA	CASSEISGGAIGETQYF	TGTGCCAGCAGTGAGATTAGCGGGGGGGCGATCGGTGAGACCCAGTACTTC
TRBV20-1	TRBJ2-3	TRBD2	many	CSAWTSGEGDTQYF	TGCAGTGCATGGACTAGCGGGGAAGGGGATACGCAGTATTTT
TRBV6-1	TRBJ1-2	TRBD1	NA	CASAGTDEDGYTF	TGTGCCAGCGCCGGGACAGACGAGGATGGCTACACCTTC
TRBV29-1	TRBJ2-7	NA	few	CSVGGFDEQYF	TGCAGCGTTGGGGGTTTTGACGAGCAGTACTTC
TRBV9	TRBJ2-1	TRBD2	few	CASSESLGLAGYNEQFF	TGTGCCAGCAGCGAGAGCTTAGGACTAGCCGGCTACAATGAGCAGTTCTTC
TRBV19	TRBJ2-7	TRBD2	NA	CASSPATSGPFYEQYF	TGTGCCAGTAGTCCCGCGACTAGCGGGCCCTTTTACGAGCAGTACTTC
TRBV4-1	TRBJ1-6	NA	NA	CASSQGAGVDSPLHF	TGCGCCAGCAGCCAAGGTGCGGGAGTGGATTCACCCCTCCACTTT
TRBV10-3	TRBJ2-1	TRBD2	NA	CAISERTSGLGEQFF	TGTGCCATCAGTGAAAGGACTAGCGGCCTAGGTGAGCAGTTCTTC
TRBV6-1	TRBJ2-7	NA	few	CASSDFSYEQYF	TGTGCCAGCAGTGACTTCTCCTACGAGCAGTACTTC
TRBV6-5	TRBJ2-7	TRBD1	few	CASSYSGQGGYEQYF	TGTGCCAGCAGTTACTCGGGACAGGGAGGCTACGAGCAGTACTTC
TRBV4-1	TRBJ2-1	NA	few	CASSHGRDGRNEQFF	TGCGCCAGCAGCCATGGCCGGGACGGCCGAAATGAGCAGTTCTTC
TRBV29-1	TRBJ1-1	NA	many	CSVEGGRLGTEAFF	TGCAGCGTTGAAGGGGGCAGGCTAGGGACTGAAGCTTTCTTT
TRBV10-3	TRBJ2-1	TRBD1	many	CAISESGQGIYNEQFF	TGTGCCATCAGTGAGTCGGGACAGGGGATTTACAATGAGCAGTTCTTC
TRBV20-1	TRBJ2-3	NA	NA	CSARDGVRGSTDTQYF	TGCAGTGCTAGAGATGGGGTCAGGGGCAGCACAGATACGCAGTATTTT
TRBV27	TRBJ2-7	NA	once	CASSLFAGISYEQYF	TGTGCCAGCAGTTTATTCGCAGGAATCTCCTACGAGCAGTACTTC
TRBV6-1	TRBJ1-1	NA	NA	CASNRRAAVNTEAFF	TGTGCCAGCAATCGACGGGCAGCTGTGAACACTGAAGCTTTCTTT
TRBV5-1	TRBJ2-7	NA	NA	CASSPDSRSEQYF	TGCGCCAGCAGCCCGGACAGCCGGAGTGAGCAGTACTTC
TRBV27	TRBJ2-1	NA	many	CASSNYNEQFF	TGTGCCAGCAGTAACTACAATGAGCAGTTCTTC
TRBV7-9	TRBJ2-3	TRBD2	few	CASSLSGGVADTQYF	TGTGCCAGCAGCCTGAGCGGGGGGGTTGCAGATACGCAGTATTTT
TRBV7-8	TRBJ2-7	NA	NA	CASSFGGLSSYEQYF	TGTGCCAGCAGCTTCGGCGGGTTGAGCTCCTACGAGCAGTACTTC
TRBV7-6	TRBJ2-7	NA	few	CASSLVTAEVYEQYF	TGTGCCAGCAGCTTAGTCACAGCGGAGGTCTACGAGCAGTACTTC
TRBV6-5	TRBJ2-1	TRBD1	NA	CASSYGGTGVYNEQFF	TGTGCCAGCAGTTACGGCGGGACAGGGGTCTACAATGAGCAGTTCTTC
TRBV12-3/TRBV12-4	TRBJ2-4	NA	NA	CASSATGPVKNIQYF	TGTGCCAGCAGTGCCACCGGGCCCGTCAAAAACATTCAGTACTTC
TRBV6-1	TRBJ1-1	NA	NA	CASSGGLGRTLEWTEAFF	TGTGCCAGCAGTGGGGGTTTAGGACGGACCCTTGAATGGACTGAAGCTTTCTTT
TRBV20-1	TRBJ2-1	NA	NA	CSARDPLSAGALYNEQFF	TGCAGTGCTAGAGATCCGCTCTCGGCGGGGGCCCTCTACAATGAGCAGTTCTTC
TRBV25-1	TRBJ1-3	NA	many	CATTPGGNTIYF	TGTGCCACCACACCTGGGGGCAACACCATATATTTT
TRBV27	TRBJ2-1	TRBD2	NA	CASSLGTSGSDEQFF	TGTGCCAGCAGTTTGGGAACTAGCGGGAGCGATGAGCAGTTCTTC
TRBV7-6	TRBJ2-7	NA	NA	CASSTSETGIEQYF	TGTGCCAGCAGCACATCCGAGACAGGTATCGAGCAGTACTTC
TRBV20-1	TRBJ2-5	TRBD2	few	CSVPVGLAEPQETQYF	TGCAGTGTCCCTGTTGGACTAGCGGAACCACAAGAGACCCAGTACTTC
TRBV3-1	TRBJ1-4	TRBD1	many	CASSQGGTGINEKLFF	TGTGCCAGCAGCCAAGGTGGGACAGGGATTAATGAAAAACTGTTTTTT
TRBV20-1	TRBJ2-1	TRBD1	NA	CSARSQGAYNEQFF	TGCAGTGCCCGTTCCCAGGGGGCCTACAATGAGCAGTTCTTC
TRBV7-9	TRBJ2-3	TRBD2	few	CASSLSAGVTDTQYF	TGTGCCAGCAGCTTAAGCGCGGGGGTCACAGATACGCAGTATTTT
TRBV20-1	TRBJ2-1	TRBD2	NA	CSARGGGGQQFNEQFF	TGCAGTGCTAGAGGCGGCGGGGGGCAGCAGTTCAATGAGCAGTTCTTC
TRBV3-1	TRBJ1-2	NA	few	CASSQDETRLRGYTF	TGTGCCAGCAGCCAAGACGAGACGCGGCTAAGGGGCTACACCTTC